This entry lists 30 T cell receptor beta chains sequenced from one sample in a study of control samples from healthy donors and cancer patients. Here immunoSEQ multiplex PCR was the method, and the copy in TCRdb shows in-frame clones only, minus some. The table counts under 200,000 clones; 2% to 2.5% lies in the top ten. Material: blood. These receptor sequences come from a woman aged 25 to 39 in good health.

The chain couples TRBV27 to TRBJ1-2, with TRBD1 as a possible D gene (5 bases). The CDR3 totals 13 residues. CDR1 and CDR2 from the germline V gene are MNHEY and SMNVEV (reference sequence). Trimming took 2 bases from V and 6 from J, leaving 10 bases between them. Written as DNA, the CDR3 is TGTGCCAGCAGTTTAAGCAGGGTGGATGGCTACACCTTC. Encoded protein: CASSLSRVDGYTF.

The chain has TRBV11-2 and TRBJ2-5; 9 bases align to TRBD1. The CDR3 runs to 16 residues. V shed 5 bases and J 4 bases; nucleotides not matched to a gene: 11. Germline lookup yields CDR1 SGHAT and CDR2 FQNNGV. CDR3 amino acids: CASSHGHRGLRETQYF. The CDR3 DNA sequence: TGTGCCAGCAGCCACGGCCACAGGGGGCTGCGAGAGACCCAGTACTTC.

The chain carries TRBV9 and TRBJ2-5; perhaps TRBD2 as D (7 bases). CDR3 length: 14 residues. The V gene's germline CDR1 is SGDLS and CDR2 YYNGEE. The V gene lost 4 bases and the J gene lost 4 bases, with 14 bases spanning the gap. CDR3 region: CASSLGGALETQYF. CDR3 nucleotides: TGTGCCAGCAGCCTGGGGGGGGCACTAGAGACCCAGTACTTC.

The chain recombines TRBV6-5 with TRBJ1-5, with TRBD1 identical over 7 bases. Germline V gene lookup returns CDR1 MNHEY and CDR2 SVGAGI. After removal of 2 bases from V and 5 bases from J, the junction contained 3 bases not matched to a gene. The CDR3 consists of 14 residues. The CDR3 here is CASSYGGTDQPQHF. For the CDR3, the DNA is TGTGCCAGCAGTTACGGGGGGACAGATCAGCCCCAGCATTTT.

The rearrangement links TRBV6-2 or TRBV6-3 to TRBJ2-1; 10 bases match TRBD1. In germline, CDR1 is MNHEY, CDR2 SVGEGT. Trimming removed 4 bases from V and 6 bases from J; junction bases left unmatched: 3. The CDR3 spans 14 residues. The CDR3 is CASSFRTGGNEQFF. DNA for the CDR3: TGTGCCAGCAGTTTCCGGACAGGGGGCAATGAGCAGTTCTTC.

This chain links TRBV6-5 with TRBJ2-2; TRBD1 matches 8 bases. This CDR3 spans 13 amino acids. Looked up from germline, CDR1 is MNHEY and CDR2 is SVGAGI. With V trimmed by 4 bases and J by 11 bases, 6 bases remained unmatched. As DNA, the CDR3 is TGTGCCAGCAGTTGGGGACAGGCTAACGAGCTGTTTTTT. Its protein is CASSWGQANELFF.

This rearrangement joins TRBV6-4 to TRBJ1-5; D call uncertain. The V gene's germline CDR1 is MRHNA and CDR2 SNTAGT. This CDR3 has 15 amino acids. V lost 6 bases to trimming and J lost 0 bases, with 12 bases between them. The CDR3: CASSDSPDSNQPQHF. CDR3 DNA: TGTGCCAGCAGCGATTCACCCGATAGCAATCAGCCCCAGCATTTT.

This rearrangement joins TRBV28 to TRBJ2-6; D remains unclear. Germline CDR1 and CDR2: MDHEN and SYDVKM. This CDR3 has 14 residues. Trimming cost V 6 bases and J 4 bases, with 10 bases left between them. The CDR3 DNA is TGTGCCAGCAGGACCCGCTCGGGGGCCAACGTCCTGACTTTC. It yields the protein CASRTRSGANVLTF.

The chain uses TRBV7-8 and TRBJ2-5; D is possibly TRBD1 (5 bases). Germline CDR1 is SGHVS and CDR2 is FQNEAQ. Trimming stripped 4 bases from V and 5 bases from J, with 23 bases between. This CDR3 contains 17 residues. CDR3 DNA: TGTGCCAGCAGCTCGACAGTGGGGCTAGGTCGGGTGGAGACCCAGTACTTC. Encoded protein: CASSSTVGLGRVETQYF.

The gene calls are TRBV7-9 and TRBJ1-2, with 7 bases aligning to TRBD1. The CDR3 sequence is 15 residues long. In germline, CDR1 is SEHNR, CDR2 FQNEAQ (reference sequence). V shed 5 bases and J 3 bases; nucleotides not matched to a gene: 9. Here the CDR3 reads CASSTRIGQDYGYTF. CDR3 nucleotide sequence: TGTGCCAGCAGCACCCGAATAGGACAGGACTATGGCTACACCTTC.

The rearrangement uses TRBV19 and TRBJ1-5; no definite D call. Germline V gene data show CDR1 as LNHDA and CDR2 as SQIVND (reference sequence). Trimming left V 8 bases short and J 4 bases short, with 12 bases between. CDR3 length: 13 amino acids. In DNA, the CDR3 is TGTGCCAGTGCCCCGGGGTTAAATCAGCCCCAGCATTTT. This gives the protein CASAPGLNQPQHF.

This rearrangement joins TRBV7-2 to TRBJ1-5; 9 positions agree with TRBD1. The CDR3 consists of 15 residues. Germline CDR1 and CDR2: SGHTA and FQGNSA. The V and J ends lost 4 bases and 2 bases, in that order; junction bases with no gene match: 3. For the CDR3, the DNA is TGTGCCAGCAGCTCTGGACAGGGGCGCAATCAGCCCCAGCATTTT. This codes for CASSSGQGRNQPQHF. Looking up the rest from reference TRBV7-2 and TRBJ1-5 gives the full variable domain: GAGVSQSPSNKVTEKGKDVELRCDPISGHTALYWYRQSLGQGLEFLIYFQGNSAPDKSGLPSDRFSAERTGGSVSTLTIQRTQQEDSAVYLCASSSGQGRNQPQHFGDGTRLSIL.

This chain joins TRBV5-1 and TRBJ2-5; TRBD1 aligns across 10 bases. Per the germline V gene, CDR1 is SGHRS and CDR2 is YFSETQ. The V and J ends lost 3 bases and 4 bases, in that order; junction bases with no gene match: 3. This CDR3 has 14 residues. CDR3 DNA sequence: TGCGCCAGCAGCTGGGACAGGGGCCGAGAGACCCAGTACTTC. Its protein is CASSWDRGRETQYF. Complete variable domain (other parts from reference TRBV5-1 and TRBJ2-5): KAGVTQTPRYLIKTRGQQVTLSCSPISGHRSVSWYQQTPGQGLQFLFEYFSETQRNKGNFPGRFSGRQFSNSRSEMNVSTLELGDSALYLCASSWDRGRETQYFGPGTRLLVL.

The rearrangement uses TRBV14 and TRBJ2-2; D ambiguous. CDR1 SGHDN and CDR2 FVKESK come from the germline V gene. The CDR3 spans 19 residues. Trimming removed 0 bases from V and 1 base from J, with 18 bases in between. DNA for the CDR3: TGTGCCAGCAGCCAAGATCCTCGTGTGGCTCACGAGAACACCGGGGAGCTGTTTTTT. It translates to CASSQDPRVAHENTGELFF.

The V call is TRBV3-1 (or the pseudogene TRBV3-2), the J call TRBJ1-5, with a possible D match to TRBD1 (5 bases). This CDR3 contains 14 residues. Looked up from germline, CDR1 is LGHDT and CDR2 is YNNKEL (reference sequence). V lost 4 bases to trimming and J lost 8 bases, with 15 bases between them. The CDR3 bases are TGTGCCAGCAGCCTCCGTGGGGGGATGGAGCCCCAGCATTTT. Translation: CASSLRGGMEPQHF.

The chain couples TRBV15 to TRBJ1-2, with 8 nucleotides matching TRBD1. Looked up from germline, CDR1 is LNHNV and CDR2 is YYDKDF (reference sequence). V was pared by 1 base and J by 8 bases, with 9 bases of the junction left unmatched. The CDR3 has 15 amino acids. The CDR3 protein is CATSRVVNRGVGYTF. The CDR3 DNA reads as TGTGCCACCAGCAGAGTAGTCAACAGGGGGGTCGGCTACACCTTC.

This chain joins TRBV19 and TRBJ1-2; tentatively, D is TRBD1 (6 bases). The V and J ends lost 7 bases and 4 bases respectively, with 16 bases between them. Germline V gene data show CDR1 as LNHDA and CDR2 as SQIVND (reference sequence). This CDR3 is 14 amino acids long. The CDR3 region is CASNTRDTSYGYTF. The DNA of the CDR3 is TGTGCCAGTAATACACGGGACACAAGCTATGGCTACACCTTC.

The chain's CDR3 is CASSFGRAQGEAFF. The DNA for the CDR3 is TGCGCCAGCAGCTTTGGACGGGCCCAGGGTGAAGCTTTCTTT. This chain links TRBV5-1 with TRBJ1-1, with a possible D match to TRBD1 (5 bases). The CDR3 length is 14 residues. The V end lost 2 bases, the J end lost 7 bases, and 15 bases lay between the germline ends. Germline lookup yields CDR1 SGHRS and CDR2 YFSETQ.

The chain carries TRBV7-2 and TRBJ1-1, with D perhaps matching TRBD1 (6 bases). Per the germline V gene, CDR1 is SGHTA and CDR2 is FQGNSA. The CDR3 contains 15 residues. Trimming took off 3 bases at V and 1 base at J, with 12 bases between the two ends. CDR3 coding DNA: TGTGCCAGCAGCTTCCGGACAGCAAAGAACACTGAAGCTTTCTTT. As protein: CASSFRTAKNTEAFF.

The chain uses TRBV4-1 and TRBJ2-3; TRBD2 matches 9 bases. The CDR3 length is 14 residues. J was trimmed by 13 bases and V by 0 bases; bases with no gene match: 8. Germline CDR1 reads MGHRA; CDR2 reads YSYEKL. The CDR3 DNA is TGCGCCAGCAGCCAAGAGGGGCTGGCGGGGGGGGAGTATTTT. As protein: CASSQEGLAGGEYF.

V usage is TRBV5-1 and J usage is TRBJ1-1, with 7 bases identical to TRBD1. Germline V gene sequence: CDR1 SGHRS, CDR2 YFSETQ. V was pared by 7 bases and J by 1 base, with 7 bases of the junction left unmatched. This CDR3 has 14 residues. CDR3 amino acids: CASGSGTANTEAFF. The CDR3 DNA follows: TGCGCCAGCGGTTCCGGGACAGCGAACACTGAAGCTTTCTTT.

The chain couples TRBV12-3 or TRBV12-4 to TRBJ2-3; 8 bases agree with TRBD2. V shed 7 bases, J shed 1 base, and the junction held 1 base outside the gene matches. This CDR3 is 13 amino acids long. The CDR3 is CASTAGGTDTQYF. CDR3 bases: TGTGCCAGCACAGCGGGGGGCACAGATACGCAGTATTTT.

The rearrangement uses TRBV7-9 and TRBJ2-1; D unclear. V lost 5 bases and J lost 1, with 24 bases in between. Germline CDR1 reads SEHNR; CDR2 reads FQNEAQ (reference sequence). The length of the CDR3 is 19 residues. This CDR3 reads CASSPAEVSLSGSYNEQFF. CDR3 nucleotide sequence: TGTGCCAGCAGCCCGGCCGAAGTTTCTCTCTCCGGATCCTACAATGAGCAGTTCTTC. Full variable domain (remainder filled in from reference TRBV7-9 and TRBJ2-1): DTGVSQNPRHKITKRGQNVTFRCDPISEHNRLYWYRQTLGQGPEFLTYFQNEAQLEKSRLLSDRFSAERPKGSFSTLEIQRTEQGDSAMYLCASSPAEVSLSGSYNEQFFGPGTRLTVL.

Comments on this clone: At one end, the junction sequence differs from germline, possibly due to a read error. The rearrangement links TRBV10-1 to TRBJ1-1, with D unclear. The CDR3 runs 11 residues. Germline V gene data show CDR1 as WNHNN and CDR2 as SYGVQD (reference sequence). CDR3 in DNA: TGCGCCAGCAGTGACTTCTCTGAGGCTTTCTTT. This sequence encodes CASSDFSEAFF.

This chain uses TRBV5-6 with TRBJ2-2; D not certain. The CDR3 is made up of 13 amino acids. Trimming pared 3 bases from V and 1 base from J, leaving 4 bases between. The V gene's germline CDR1 is SGHDT and CDR2 YYEEEE. The CDR3 DNA sequence: TGTGCCAGCAGCTCGAAGAACACCGGGGAGCTGTTTTTT. Its protein is CASSSKNTGELFF.

The chain is built from TRBV4-1 and TRBJ1-4; 9 bases agree with TRBD1. From germline, CDR1 is MGHRA and CDR2 YSYEKL. The CDR3 length is 16 residues. Trimming cost V 2 bases and J 8 bases; bases outside gene matches: 9. The CDR3 bases are TGCGCCAGCAGCCAACCGAAACAGGGGGCGCGAGAAAAACTGTTTTTT. Protein product: CASSQPKQGAREKLFF.

J is TRBJ2-1 and V is TRBV13; 7 nucleotides match TRBD2. The germline V gene encodes CDR1 PRHDT and CDR2 FYEKMQ (reference sequence). V gave up 4 bases and J gave up 0 bases; unmatched junction bases: 3. The CDR3 totals 15 residues. In DNA form, the CDR3 reads TGTGCCAGCAGCTCGCGGGGGAGCTCCTACAATGAGCAGTTCTTC. Translated: CASSSRGSSYNEQFF.

V and J are TRBV6-2 or TRBV6-3 and TRBJ1-2; possibly TRBD1 for D (6 bases). Germline-derived CDR1 and CDR2 are MNHEY and SVGEGT. The CDR3 has 17 amino acids. V lost 2 bases and J 4 bases, leaving 20 bases between the germline ends. CDR3 DNA sequence: TGTGCCAGCAGTTACCATACTCCGACAGGAGGACGCTATGGCTACACCTTC. Its protein is CASSYHTPTGGRYGYTF.

The rearrangement uses TRBV11-2 and TRBJ1-1, with D possibly being TRBD1 (6 bases). The germline CDR1 and CDR2 sequences are SGHAT and FQNNGV. Trimming shortened V by 1 base and J by 1 base, and 16 bases separated the two germline ends. This CDR3 is built from 17 residues. The CDR3: CASSLGDIRGRNTEAFF. CDR3 DNA sequence: TGTGCCAGCAGCTTAGGGGACATCAGGGGACGGAACACTGAAGCTTTCTTT.

The V gene is TRBV30, the J gene TRBJ1-5; D gene ambiguous. This CDR3 has 14 residues. With 3 bases removed from V and 2 bases from J, the gap between germline ends came to 11 bases. Germline V lookup: CDR1 GTSNPN, CDR2 SVGIG (reference sequence). CDR3 protein: CAWRSGGRNQPQHF. CDR3 DNA: TGTGCCTGGAGGTCGGGTGGGCGCAATCAGCCCCAGCATTTT.